One and the same sample provided the 15 T cell receptor beta chains below, sequenced in a study of T cells after yellow fever vaccination. One entry per CDR3 protein, called by TCRdb with MiXCR from the 5' RACE reads. The sample lists fewer than 350,000 distinct CDR3 sequences, around 4% occurring once. This specimen was PBMCs, taken on the day of the yellow fever booster vaccination. The receptors come from a man aged 18 to 29 who received the YFV17D yellow fever vaccine.

There are many counts of this clonotype. The V call is TRBV11-3, the J call TRBJ2-2, with 9 positions matching TRBD2. CDR3 length: 18 amino acids. Germline V lookup: CDR1 SGHNT, CDR2 YENEEA. The trim removed 8 bases at V and 3 bases at J, leaving 16 bases unmatched. CDR3: CASSEGSAGGSDTGELFF. CDR3 sequence (DNA): TGTGCCAGCTCCGAGGGATCAGCGGGGGGTTCAGACACCGGGGAGCTGTTTTTT.

Many counts were recorded for this clonotype. The chain couples TRBV30 to TRBJ2-3; D call uncertain. The CDR3 has 12 residues. Germline CDR1 is GTSNPN and CDR2 is SVGIG (reference sequence). Trimming left V 0 bases short and J 2 bases short, with 3 bases between. The chain's CDR3 is CAWSVTTDTQYF. CDR3 DNA sequence: TGTGCCTGGAGTGTTACCACAGATACGCAGTATTTT. Drawing the rest from reference TRBV30 and TRBJ2-3, the complete variable domain is SQTIHQWPATLVQPVGSPLSLECTVEGTSNPNLYWYRQAAGRGLQLLFYSVGIGQISSEVPQNLSASRPQDRQFILSSKKLLLSDSGFYLCAWSVTTDTQYFGPGTRLTVL.

This clonotype was counted many times. The chain uses TRBV7-2 and TRBJ1-6, with 9 nucleotides matching TRBD1. The junction had 5 bases not matched to a gene; V was cut back by 3 bases and J by 8 bases. The CDR3 is made up of 15 amino acids. Per the germline V gene, CDR1 is SGHTA and CDR2 is FQGNSA. CDR3 loop: CASSFNRGQDSPLHF. The CDR3 coding sequence is TGTGCCAGCAGCTTTAACAGGGGGCAGGATTCACCCCTCCACTTT.

CDR3 in DNA: TGTGCCAGCTCACCTTCGGCAGAAATGTTCGAAAAACTGTTTTTT. Translation: CASSPSAEMFEKLFF. The chain uses TRBV18 and TRBJ1-4; no clear D gene. Germline values: CDR1 KGHSH, CDR2 LQKENI. This CDR3 region has 15 residues. With 3 bases removed from V and 8 bases from J, the gap between germline ends came to 16 bases.

This clonotype was counted a few times. CDR3: CSELKLGNEQFF. The CDR3 nucleotides are TGCAGTGAGTTGAAGCTGGGGAATGAGCAGTTCTTC. The chain joins TRBV20-1 to TRBJ2-1; D uncertain. From germline, CDR1 is DFQATT and CDR2 SNEGSKA (reference sequence). CDR3 size: 12 residues. Trimming shortened V by 7 bases and J by 7 bases, and 14 bases separated the two germline ends.

There are a few counts of this clonotype. V usage is TRBV9 and J usage is TRBJ2-3, with D perhaps given as TRBD1 or TRBD2 (5 bases each). Germline V lookup: CDR1 SGDLS, CDR2 YYNGEE. This CDR3 spans 16 amino acids. Trimming took 5 bases from V and 2 from J, leaving 18 bases between them. In DNA, the CDR3 is TGTGCCAGCAGTCATAGAGAGGGGTGGGTCACAGATACGCAGTATTTT. It translates to CASSHREGWVTDTQYF.

The rearrangement joins TRBV20-1 to TRBJ2-3; 11 nucleotides agree with TRBD1. Germline V gene data show CDR1 as DFQATT and CDR2 as SNEGSKA (reference sequence). This CDR3 region has 14 residues. Losses at the gene ends were 5 bases for V and 3 bases for J; bases not matched to a gene: 4. This CDR3 reads CSAGTGGLTDTQYF. The CDR3 region has the DNA TGCAGTGCTGGGACAGGGGGTCTGACAGATACGCAGTATTTT.

This clonotype was seen a few times. This chain joins TRBV7-2 and TRBJ2-5; 9 bases fit TRBD1. Germline V CDR1 and CDR2: SGHTA, FQGNSA. This CDR3 spans 13 amino acids. Germline trimming cut 6 bases from V and 5 bases from J; bases unmatched to any gene: 4. The CDR3 spells CASRTGGTETQYF. CDR3 sequence (DNA): TGTGCCAGCAGAACAGGGGGCACGGAGACCCAGTACTTC.

The chain recombines TRBV5-1 with TRBJ2-7, with a weak D call TRBD1 (6 bases). Trimming left V 4 bases short and J 0 bases short, with 11 bases between. CDR3 size: 14 residues. Germline V CDR1 and CDR2: SGHRS, YFSETQ. DNA for the CDR3: TGCGCCAGCAGCCAGGGGTTAACCTCCTACGAGCAGTACGTC. Translating it yields CASSQGLTSYEQYV.

This clonotype came up many times. The V call is TRBV20-1, the J call TRBJ1-2, with D perhaps matching TRBD1 (5 bases). Germline loops: CDR1 DFQATT, CDR2 SNEGSKA (reference sequence). This CDR3 comprises 14 residues. Trimming left V 6 bases short and J 3 bases short, with 17 bases between. In DNA, the CDR3 is TGCAGTGCCTCAGACCAGACAGCCGACTATGGCTACACCTTC. As protein: CSASDQTADYGYTF.

The V and J genes are TRBV11-2 and TRBJ1-1; 11 positions match TRBD1. Germline trimming cut 5 bases from V and 8 bases from J; bases unmatched to any gene: 7. This CDR3 spans 14 amino acids. Germline V gene lookup returns CDR1 SGHAT and CDR2 FQNNGV. CDR3 coding DNA: TGTGCCAGCAGCCCAGGACAGGGGGCCGTCGAAGCTTTCTTT. It specifies CASSPGQGAVEAFF. Full variable domain (remainder filled in from reference TRBV11-2 and TRBJ1-1): EAGVAQSPRYKIIEKRQSVAFWCNPISGHATLYWYQQILGQGPKLLIQFQNNGVVDDSQLPKDRFSAERLKGVDSTLKIQPAKLEDSAVYLCASSPGQGAVEAFFGQGTRLTVV.

This clonotype was recorded many times. The chain has TRBV4-1 and TRBJ2-5, with D possibly TRBD1 on 5 matching bases. Germline CDR1 and CDR2: MGHRA and YSYEKL. V gave up 1 base and J gave up 5 bases, with 8 bases separating them. This CDR3 has 13 residues. The CDR3 DNA is TGCGCCAGCAGCCAAGGGGGCCAGGAGACCCAGTACTTC. Protein product: CASSQGGQETQYF.

This clonotype was seen repeatedly, ten times or more. The V call is TRBV10-3, the J call TRBJ1-4; D remains ambiguous. The germline V and J ends were trimmed by 4 bases and 3 bases, with 9 bases remaining between them. CDR1 and CDR2 from the germline V gene are ENHRY and SYGVKD. This CDR3 has 14 residues. The CDR3 sequence: CAISGPGSNEKLFF. DNA for the CDR3: TGTGCCATCAGTGGGCCCGGGTCTAATGAAAAACTGTTTTTT.

The rearrangement uses TRBV5-1 and TRBJ2-3; TRBD1 is a possible D gene (6 bases). V lost 3 bases to trimming and J lost 3 bases, with 17 bases between them. Germline V gene lookup returns CDR1 SGHRS and CDR2 YFSETQ. The CDR3 extends over 16 amino acids. The CDR3 bases are TGCGCCAGCAGCTGGAATCACGGGACAAGAACAGATACGCAGTATTTT. Protein: CASSWNHGTRTDTQYF.

Many counts were recorded for this clonotype. The chain has TRBV6-4 and TRBJ2-3; 10 positions agree with TRBD2. Unmatched junction bases numbered 7, after V lost 10 bases and J lost 3 bases. The CDR3 is 14 amino acids. CDR1 MRHNA and CDR2 SNTAGT come from the germline V gene. Written as DNA, the CDR3 is TGTGCCACTTCCAAGCGGGGGGGAACAGATACGCAGTATTTT. Protein product: CATSKRGGTDTQYF.